This TCR beta chain was sequenced in a study of T cell changes during pregnancy in multiple sclerosis. Sequencing was performed with immunoSEQ multiplex PCR; in TCRdb, only in-frame clones are kept and a portion is missing. The profile shows 60,000 to 75,000 clones, about 92% of them singletons. This CDR3 has 14 residues. After removal of 6 bases from V and 0 bases from J, the junction contained 5 bases not matched to a gene. Germline lookup yields CDR1 MNHNS and CDR2 SASEGT. Specimen: peripheral blood, collected in the second trimester of pregnancy. V and J are TRBV6-1 and TRBJ2-7; 7 bases line up with TRBD1. This TCR derives from a female donor in good health, enrolled as a control in a pregnancy study. CDR3 bases: TGTGCCAGCAGCGGCAACAGGGGCTCCTACGAGCAGTACTTC. It is translated as CASSGNRGSYEQYF.